Sequencing of this T cell receptor beta chain was carried out in a study of beta chain features in type 1 diabetes. As for the study in general: Analysis included around 110,000,000 sorted cells drawn from all samples.

The purity of all sorted populations exceeded 98%. Study-wide points: Type 1 diabetes patients had fewer VDJ junction insertions and more deletions. Naive, central memory and regulatory TCRB repertoires appeared more similar among patients than healthy donors.

The isolated RNA, all of it, was reverse transcribed, so expressed TCRB transcripts were what got sequenced. Some clones are missing from TCRdb's copy, which holds only in-frame ones; the method was immunoSEQ multiplex PCR. The sample shows more than 50,000 clones, around three fifths of them seen only once. On this clone: Antigen specificity is unknown.

The junction had 8 bases not matched to a gene; V was cut back by 4 bases and J by 6 bases. Germline V lookup: CDR1 MNHNS, CDR2 SASEGT. CDR3 length equals 14 residues. The TCR originated in a woman between 18 and 30 years old in good health. Sequencing was done on a sample of Tregs from blood. The chain employs TRBV6-1 and TRBJ1-2, with TRBD1 matching 7 bases. CDR3 nucleotide sequence: TGTGCCAGCAGTGTTTGGGACAGTTTAGATGGCTACACCTTC. Amino acid sequence: CASSVWDSLDGYTF.